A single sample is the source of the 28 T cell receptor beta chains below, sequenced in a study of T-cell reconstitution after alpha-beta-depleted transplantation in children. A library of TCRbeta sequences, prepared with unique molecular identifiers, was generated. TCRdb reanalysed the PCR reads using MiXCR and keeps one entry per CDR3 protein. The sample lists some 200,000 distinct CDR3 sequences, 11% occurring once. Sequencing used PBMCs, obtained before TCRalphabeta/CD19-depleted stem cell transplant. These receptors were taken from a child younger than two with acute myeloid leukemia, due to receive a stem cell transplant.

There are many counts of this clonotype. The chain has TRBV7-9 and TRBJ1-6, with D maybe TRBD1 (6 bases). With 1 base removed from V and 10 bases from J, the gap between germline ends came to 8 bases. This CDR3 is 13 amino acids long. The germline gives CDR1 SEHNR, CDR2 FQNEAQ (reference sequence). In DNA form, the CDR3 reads TGTGCCAGCAGCTTAGACAGGGTGTCACCCCTCCACTTT. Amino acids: CASSLDRVSPLHF.

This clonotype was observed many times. CDR3 coding DNA: TGCGCCAGCAGCTTGCCGGGGACGTACACAGATACGCAGTATTTT. Its translation: CASSLPGTYTDTQYF. The chain recombines TRBV5-1 with TRBJ2-3; the D gene could be TRBD1 or TRBD2 (5 bases each). With 1 base removed from V and 2 bases from J, the gap between germline ends came to 11 bases. CDR1 is SGHRS, CDR2 YFSETQ, per germline. The CDR3 is 15 residues long.

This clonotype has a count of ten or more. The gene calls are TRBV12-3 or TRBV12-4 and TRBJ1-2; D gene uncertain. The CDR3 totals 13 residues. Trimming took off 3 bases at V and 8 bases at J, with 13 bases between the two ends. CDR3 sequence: CASSLGILWGYTF. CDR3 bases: TGTGCCAGCAGTTTGGGCATACTATGGGGCTACACCTTC.

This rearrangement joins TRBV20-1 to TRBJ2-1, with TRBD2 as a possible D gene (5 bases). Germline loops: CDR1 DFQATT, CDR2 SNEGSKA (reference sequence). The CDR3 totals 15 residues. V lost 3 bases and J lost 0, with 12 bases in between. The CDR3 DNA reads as TGCAGTGCTAGGGACTTCACCCGCTCCTACAATGAGCAGTTCTTC. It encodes CSARDFTRSYNEQFF.

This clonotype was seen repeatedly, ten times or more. DNA for the CDR3: TGCAGTGCTAGAGATTTTAGCGGGAGGGCGGTCAATGAGCAGTTCTTC. Residues: CSARDFSGRAVNEQFF. V is TRBV20-1 and J is TRBJ2-1; 11 bases are a match to TRBD2. CDR3 length equals 16 residues. Germline V gene data show CDR1 as DFQATT and CDR2 as SNEGSKA (reference sequence). J gave up 6 bases and V 0 bases, and 7 bases lay outside the gene matches.

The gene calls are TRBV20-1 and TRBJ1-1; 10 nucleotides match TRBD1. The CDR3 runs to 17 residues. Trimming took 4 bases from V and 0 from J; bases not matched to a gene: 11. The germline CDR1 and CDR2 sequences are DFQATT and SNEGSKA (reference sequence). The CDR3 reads CSANPGQGKLMNTEAFF. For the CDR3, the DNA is TGCAGTGCTAATCCGGGACAGGGGAAATTAATGAACACTGAAGCTTTCTTT.

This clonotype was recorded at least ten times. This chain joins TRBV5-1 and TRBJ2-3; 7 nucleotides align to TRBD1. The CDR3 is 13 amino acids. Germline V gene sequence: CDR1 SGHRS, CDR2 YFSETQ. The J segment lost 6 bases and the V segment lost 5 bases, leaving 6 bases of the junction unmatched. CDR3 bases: TGCGCCAGCAGAGGGGGCGCGTATGATACGCAGTATTTT. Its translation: CASRGGAYDTQYF.

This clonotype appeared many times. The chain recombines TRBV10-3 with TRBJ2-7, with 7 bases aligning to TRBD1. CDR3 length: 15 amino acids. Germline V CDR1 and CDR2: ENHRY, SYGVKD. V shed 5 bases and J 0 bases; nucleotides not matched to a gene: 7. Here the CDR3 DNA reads TGTGCCATCAGTAACAGGGGCGGAAGCTCCTACGAGCAGTACTTC. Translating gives CAISNRGGSSYEQYF.

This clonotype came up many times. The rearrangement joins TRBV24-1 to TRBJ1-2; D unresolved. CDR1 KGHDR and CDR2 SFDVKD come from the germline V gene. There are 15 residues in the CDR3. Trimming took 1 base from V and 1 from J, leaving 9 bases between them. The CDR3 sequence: CATSDFDGLNYGYTF. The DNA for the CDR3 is TGTGCCACCAGTGATTTTGATGGGCTTAACTATGGCTACACCTTC.

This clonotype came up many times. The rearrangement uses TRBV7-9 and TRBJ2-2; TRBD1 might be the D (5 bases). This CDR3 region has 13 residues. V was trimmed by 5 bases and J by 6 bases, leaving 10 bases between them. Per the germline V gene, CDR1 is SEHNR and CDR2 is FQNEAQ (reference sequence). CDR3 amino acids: CASSLDRPGELFF. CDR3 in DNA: TGTGCCAGCAGCCTAGACAGACCCGGGGAGCTGTTTTTT.

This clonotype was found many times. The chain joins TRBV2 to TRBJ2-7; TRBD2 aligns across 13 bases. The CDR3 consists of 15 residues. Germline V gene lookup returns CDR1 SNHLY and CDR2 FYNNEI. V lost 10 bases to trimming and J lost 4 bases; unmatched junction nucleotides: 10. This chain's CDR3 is CATRRTSGGGYEQYF. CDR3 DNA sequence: TGTGCCACCCGAAGGACTAGCGGGGGTGGTTACGAGCAGTACTTC.

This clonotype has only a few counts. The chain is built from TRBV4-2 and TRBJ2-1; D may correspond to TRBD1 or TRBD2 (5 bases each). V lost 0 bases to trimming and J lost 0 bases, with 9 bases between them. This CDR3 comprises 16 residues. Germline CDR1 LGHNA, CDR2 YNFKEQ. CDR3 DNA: TGTGCCAGCAGCCAAGATTGGGGGAGCTCCTACAATGAGCAGTTCTTC. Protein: CASSQDWGSSYNEQFF.

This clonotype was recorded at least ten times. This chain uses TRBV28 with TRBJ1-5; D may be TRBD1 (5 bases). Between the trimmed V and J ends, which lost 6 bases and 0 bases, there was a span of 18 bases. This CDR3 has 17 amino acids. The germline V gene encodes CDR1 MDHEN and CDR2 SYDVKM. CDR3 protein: CASSPGGGDDSNQPQHF. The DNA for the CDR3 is TGTGCCAGCAGCCCCGGGGGGGGGGATGATAGCAATCAGCCCCAGCATTTT.

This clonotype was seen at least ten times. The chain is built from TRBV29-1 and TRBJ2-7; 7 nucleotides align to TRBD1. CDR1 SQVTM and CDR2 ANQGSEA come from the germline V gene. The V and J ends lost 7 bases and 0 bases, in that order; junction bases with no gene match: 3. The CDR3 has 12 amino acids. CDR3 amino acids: CSAGTASYEQYF. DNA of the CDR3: TGCAGCGCGGGGACAGCCTCCTACGAGCAGTACTTC.

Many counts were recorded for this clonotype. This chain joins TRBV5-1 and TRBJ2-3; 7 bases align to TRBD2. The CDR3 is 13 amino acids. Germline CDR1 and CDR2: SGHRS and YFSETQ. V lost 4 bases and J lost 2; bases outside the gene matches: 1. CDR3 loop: CASSGRATDTQYF. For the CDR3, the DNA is TGCGCCAGCAGCGGGAGGGCCACAGATACGCAGTATTTT.

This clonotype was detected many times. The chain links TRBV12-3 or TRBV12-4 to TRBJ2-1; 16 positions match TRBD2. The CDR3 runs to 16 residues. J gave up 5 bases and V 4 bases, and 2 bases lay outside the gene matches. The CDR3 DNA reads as TGTGCCAGCAGTTGGGGACTAGCGGGAGGGAACAATGAGCAGTTCTTC. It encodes CASSWGLAGGNNEQFF.

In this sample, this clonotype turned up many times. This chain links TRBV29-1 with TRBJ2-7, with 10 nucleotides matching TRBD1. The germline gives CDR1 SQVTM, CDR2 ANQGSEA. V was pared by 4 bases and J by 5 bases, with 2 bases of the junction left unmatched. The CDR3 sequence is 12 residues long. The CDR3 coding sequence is TGCAGCGTTGGGGACAGGGGTGACGAGCAGTACTTC. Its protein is CSVGDRGDEQYF.

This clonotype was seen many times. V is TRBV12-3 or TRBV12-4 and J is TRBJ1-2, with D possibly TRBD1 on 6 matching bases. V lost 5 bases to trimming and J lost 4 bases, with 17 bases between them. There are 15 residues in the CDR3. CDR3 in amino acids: CASSRQTGSVYGYTF. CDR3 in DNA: TGTGCCAGCAGTCGGCAAACAGGGTCGGTCTATGGCTACACCTTC.

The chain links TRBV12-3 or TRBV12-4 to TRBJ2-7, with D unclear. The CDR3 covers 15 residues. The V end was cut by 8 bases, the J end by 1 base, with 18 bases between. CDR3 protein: CASVSMDRGSYEQYF. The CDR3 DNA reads TGTGCCAGCGTTTCCATGGACCGTGGTTCCTACGAGCAGTACTTC.

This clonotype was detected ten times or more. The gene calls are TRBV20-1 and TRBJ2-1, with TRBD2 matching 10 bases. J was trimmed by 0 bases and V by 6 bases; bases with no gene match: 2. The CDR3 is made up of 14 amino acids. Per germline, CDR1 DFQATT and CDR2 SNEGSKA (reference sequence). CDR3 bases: TGCAGTGCGGGACTAGCGAGCTCCTACAATGAGCAGTTCTTC. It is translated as CSAGLASSYNEQFF.

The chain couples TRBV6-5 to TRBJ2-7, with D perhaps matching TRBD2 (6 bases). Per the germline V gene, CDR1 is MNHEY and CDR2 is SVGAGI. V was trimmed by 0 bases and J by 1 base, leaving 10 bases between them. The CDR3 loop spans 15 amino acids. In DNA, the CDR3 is TGTGCCAGCAGTTACTCTTCTAGCGAGTCCTACGAGCAGTACTTC. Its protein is CASSYSSSESYEQYF.

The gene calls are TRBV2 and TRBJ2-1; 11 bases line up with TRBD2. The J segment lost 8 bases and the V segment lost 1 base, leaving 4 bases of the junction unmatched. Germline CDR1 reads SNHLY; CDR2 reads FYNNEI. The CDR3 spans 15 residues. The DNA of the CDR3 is TGTGCCAGCAGTGAAGGACTAGCGGGGATAGATGAGCAGTTCTTC. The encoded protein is CASSEGLAGIDEQFF. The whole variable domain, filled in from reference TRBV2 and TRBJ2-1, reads EPEVTQTPSHQVTQMGQEVILRCVPISNHLYFYWYRQILGQKVEFLVSFYNNEISEKSEIFDDQFSVERPDGSNFTLKIRSTKLEDSAMYFCASSEGLAGIDEQFFGPGTRLTVL.

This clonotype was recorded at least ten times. CDR3 protein: CSSDPGETDTQYF. CDR3 sequence (DNA): TGCAGTTCTGATCCAGGGGAAACAGATACGCAGTATTTT. The V and J genes are TRBV29-1 and TRBJ2-3; a possible D gene is TRBD1 (6 bases). This CDR3 comprises 13 residues. Germline assignment: CDR1 SQVTM and CDR2 ANQGSEA.

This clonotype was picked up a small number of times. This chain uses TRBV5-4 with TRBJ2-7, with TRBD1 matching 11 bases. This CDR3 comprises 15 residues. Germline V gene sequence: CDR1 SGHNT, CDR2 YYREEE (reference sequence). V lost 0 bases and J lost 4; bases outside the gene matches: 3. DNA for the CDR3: TGTGCCAGCAGCTTGGCGGACAGGGGGCGATACGAGCAGTACTTC. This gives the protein CASSLADRGRYEQYF. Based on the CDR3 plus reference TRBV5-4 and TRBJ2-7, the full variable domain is ETGVTQSPTHLIKTRGQQVTLRCSSQSGHNTVSWYQQALGQGPQFIFQYYREEENGRGNFPPRFSGLQFPNYSSELNVNALELDDSALYLCASSLADRGRYEQYFGPGTRLTVT.

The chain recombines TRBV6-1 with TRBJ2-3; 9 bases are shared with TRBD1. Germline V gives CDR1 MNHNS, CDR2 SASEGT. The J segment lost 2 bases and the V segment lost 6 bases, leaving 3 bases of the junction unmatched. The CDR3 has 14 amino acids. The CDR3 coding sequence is TGTGCCAGCAGCGGGACAGGGATCACAGATACGCAGTATTTT. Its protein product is CASSGTGITDTQYF.

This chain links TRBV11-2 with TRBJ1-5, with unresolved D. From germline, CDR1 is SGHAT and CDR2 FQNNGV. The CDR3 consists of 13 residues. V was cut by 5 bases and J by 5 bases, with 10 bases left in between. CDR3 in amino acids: CASSHGSDQPQHF. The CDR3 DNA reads TGTGCCAGCAGCCACGGGTCGGATCAGCCCCAGCATTTT.

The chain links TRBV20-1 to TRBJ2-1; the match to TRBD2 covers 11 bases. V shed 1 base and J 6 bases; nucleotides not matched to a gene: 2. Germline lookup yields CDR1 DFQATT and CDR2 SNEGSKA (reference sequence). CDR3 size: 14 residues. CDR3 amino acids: CSARGGLAVNEQFF. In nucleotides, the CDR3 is TGCAGTGCTAGAGGGGGACTAGCGGTCAATGAGCAGTTCTTC.

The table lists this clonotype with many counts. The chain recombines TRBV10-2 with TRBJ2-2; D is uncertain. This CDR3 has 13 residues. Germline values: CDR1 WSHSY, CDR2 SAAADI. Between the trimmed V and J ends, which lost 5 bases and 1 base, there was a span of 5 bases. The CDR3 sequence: CASSNKNTGELFF. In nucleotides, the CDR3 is TGCGCCAGCAGTAACAAGAACACCGGGGAGCTGTTTTTT.